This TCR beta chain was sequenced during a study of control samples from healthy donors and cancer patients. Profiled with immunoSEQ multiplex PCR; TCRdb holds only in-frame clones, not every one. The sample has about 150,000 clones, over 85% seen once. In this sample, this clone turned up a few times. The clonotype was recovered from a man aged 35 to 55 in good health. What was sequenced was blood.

CDR3 in DNA: TGTGCCAGCAGTCCATCTTTAGGCTCTGGAAACACCATATATTTT. Its translation: CASSPSLGSGNTIYF. This chain links TRBV6-5 with TRBJ1-3, with unresolved D. The CDR3 length is 15 residues. V lost 5 bases and J lost 0, with 11 bases in between. CDR1 and CDR2 (germline): MNHEY, SVGAGI.